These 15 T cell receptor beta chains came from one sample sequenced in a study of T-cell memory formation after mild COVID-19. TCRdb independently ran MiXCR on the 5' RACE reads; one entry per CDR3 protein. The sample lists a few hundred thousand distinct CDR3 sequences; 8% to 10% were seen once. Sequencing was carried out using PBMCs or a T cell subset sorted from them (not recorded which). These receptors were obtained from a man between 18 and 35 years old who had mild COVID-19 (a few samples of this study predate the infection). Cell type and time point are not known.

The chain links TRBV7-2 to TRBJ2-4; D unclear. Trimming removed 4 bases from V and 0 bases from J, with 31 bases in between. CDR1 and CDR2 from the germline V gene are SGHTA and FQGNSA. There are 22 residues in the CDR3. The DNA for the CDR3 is TGTGCCAGCAGCTCCAAAAAAGGACCCCCACCCGACACCATTCTAGCCAAAAACATTCAGTACTTC. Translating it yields CASSSKKGPPPDTILAKNIQYF. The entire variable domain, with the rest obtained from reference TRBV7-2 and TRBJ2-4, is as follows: GAGVSQSPSNKVTEKGKDVELRCDPISGHTALYWYRQSLGQGLEFLIYFQGNSAPDKSGLPSDRFSAERTGGSVSTLTIQRTQQEDSAVYLCASSSKKGPPPDTILAKNIQYFGAGTRLSVL.

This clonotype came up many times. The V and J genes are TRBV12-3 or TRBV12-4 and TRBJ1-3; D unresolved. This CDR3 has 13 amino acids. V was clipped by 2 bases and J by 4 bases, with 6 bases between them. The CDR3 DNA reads TGTGCCAGCAGTTTATCAAGCGGAAACACCATATATTTT. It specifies CASSLSSGNTIYF.

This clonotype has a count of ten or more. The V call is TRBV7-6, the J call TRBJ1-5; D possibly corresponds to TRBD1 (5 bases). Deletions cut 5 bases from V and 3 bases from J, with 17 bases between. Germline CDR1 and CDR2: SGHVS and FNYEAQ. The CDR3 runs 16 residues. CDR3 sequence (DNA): TGTGCCAGCAGCCTAGAACCCGCAGGGAACAATCAGCCCCAGCATTTT. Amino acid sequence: CASSLEPAGNNQPQHF.

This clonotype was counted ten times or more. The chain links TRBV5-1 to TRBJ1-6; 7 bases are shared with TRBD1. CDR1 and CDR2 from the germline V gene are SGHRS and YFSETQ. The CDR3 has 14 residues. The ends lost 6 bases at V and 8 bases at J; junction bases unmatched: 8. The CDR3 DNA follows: TGCGCCAGCACCTACAGGGGCTTGGATTCACCCCTCCACTTT. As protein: CASTYRGLDSPLHF.

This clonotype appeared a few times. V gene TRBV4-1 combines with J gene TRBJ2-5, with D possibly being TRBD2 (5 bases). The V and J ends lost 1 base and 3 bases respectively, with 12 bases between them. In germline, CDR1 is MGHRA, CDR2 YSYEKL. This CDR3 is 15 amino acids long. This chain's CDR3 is CASSQVRRGEETQYF. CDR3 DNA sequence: TGCGCCAGCAGCCAAGTACGACGGGGAGAAGAGACCCAGTACTTC.

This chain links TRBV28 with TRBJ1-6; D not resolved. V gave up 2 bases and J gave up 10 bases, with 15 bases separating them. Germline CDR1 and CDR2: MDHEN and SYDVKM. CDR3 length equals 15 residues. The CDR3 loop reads CASSLPSYRGSPLHF. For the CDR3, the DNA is TGTGCCAGCAGTTTACCGTCCTACCGAGGGTCACCCCTCCACTTT.

The CDR3 is CASSLLGQGTPEAFF. The DNA of the CDR3 is TGTGCCAGCAGTTTACTGGGACAGGGGACGCCTGAAGCTTTCTTT. The chain uses TRBV5-6 and TRBJ1-1; 10 positions agree with TRBD1. This CDR3 is 15 amino acids long. The junction had 10 bases not matched to a gene; V was cut back by 5 bases and J by 6 bases. In germline, CDR1 is SGHDT, CDR2 YYEEEE.

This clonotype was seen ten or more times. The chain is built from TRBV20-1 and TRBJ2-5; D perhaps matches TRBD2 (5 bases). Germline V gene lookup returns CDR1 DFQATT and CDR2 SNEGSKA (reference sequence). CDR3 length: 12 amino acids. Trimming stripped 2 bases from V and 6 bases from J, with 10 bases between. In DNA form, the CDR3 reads TGCAGTGCTAGACCGTTCGGGAAGACCCAGTACTTC. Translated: CSARPFGKTQYF.

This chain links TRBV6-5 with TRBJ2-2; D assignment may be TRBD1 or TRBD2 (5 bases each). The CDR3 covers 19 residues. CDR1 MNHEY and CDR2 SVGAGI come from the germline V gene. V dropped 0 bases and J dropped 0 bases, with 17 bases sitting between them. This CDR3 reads CASSYSGPTGSPNTGELFF. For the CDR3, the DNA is TGTGCCAGCAGTTACTCGGGACCAACGGGGTCCCCGAACACCGGGGAGCTGTTTTTT.

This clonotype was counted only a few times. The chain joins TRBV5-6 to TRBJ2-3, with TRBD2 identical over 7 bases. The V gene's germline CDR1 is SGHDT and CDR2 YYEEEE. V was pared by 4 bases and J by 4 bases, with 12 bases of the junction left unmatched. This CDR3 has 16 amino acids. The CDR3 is CASSRGVLRDSDTQYF. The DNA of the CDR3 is TGTGCCAGCAGCCGGGGGGTGCTACGGGACTCAGATACGCAGTATTTT.

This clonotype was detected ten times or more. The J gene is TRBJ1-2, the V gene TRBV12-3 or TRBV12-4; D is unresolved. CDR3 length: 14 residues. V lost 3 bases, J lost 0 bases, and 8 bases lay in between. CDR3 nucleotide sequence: TGTGCCAGCAGTTTTTCCCCAACTAACTATGGCTACACCTTC. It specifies CASSFSPTNYGYTF.

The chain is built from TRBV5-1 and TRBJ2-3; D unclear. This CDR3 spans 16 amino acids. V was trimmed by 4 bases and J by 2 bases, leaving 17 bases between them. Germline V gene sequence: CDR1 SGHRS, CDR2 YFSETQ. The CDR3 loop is CASSPLPRPNTDTQYF. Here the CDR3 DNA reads TGCGCCAGCAGCCCGCTGCCGAGACCCAACACAGATACGCAGTATTTT.

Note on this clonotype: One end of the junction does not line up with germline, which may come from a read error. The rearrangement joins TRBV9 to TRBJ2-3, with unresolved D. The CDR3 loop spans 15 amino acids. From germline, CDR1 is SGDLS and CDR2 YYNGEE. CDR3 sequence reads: CASGVNGVGTDTQYF. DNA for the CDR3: TGTGCCAGCGGCGTGAATGGGGTAGGCACAGATACGCAGTATTTT.

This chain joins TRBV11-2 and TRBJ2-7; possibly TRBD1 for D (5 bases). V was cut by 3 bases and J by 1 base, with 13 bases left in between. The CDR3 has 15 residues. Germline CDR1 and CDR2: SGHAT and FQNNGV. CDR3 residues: CASSFWGDSSYEQYV. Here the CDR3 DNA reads TGTGCCAGCAGCTTTTGGGGCGACTCTTCCTACGAGCAGTACGTC.

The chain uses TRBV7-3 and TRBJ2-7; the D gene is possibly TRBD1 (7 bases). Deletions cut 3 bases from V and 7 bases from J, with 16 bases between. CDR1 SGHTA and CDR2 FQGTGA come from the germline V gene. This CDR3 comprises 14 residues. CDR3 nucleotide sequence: TGTGCCAGCAGCTTCGGAGGGGGCTCGGGGGAGCAGTACTTC. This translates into CASSFGGGSGEQYF.